The clone carrying this T cell receptor (beta chain) was recorded a few times. The antigen remains undetermined. This specimen comes from a study of post-analysis software for immune sequencing data. Study summary: Patients had relapsing-remitting, secondary progressive or progressive-relapsing multiple sclerosis; some lacked subtype.

cDNA libraries of TCR beta carried unique molecular identifiers. The source material, about 0.9 to 11 million T cells, gave rise to about 460,000 cDNA molecules. Via MiXCR, TCRdb re-called the PCR reads, giving one row per CDR3 protein. Of around 250,000 distinct CDR3 sequences detected, approximately 34% appear once; the ten largest clones hold under 5.5%. Germline CDR1 reads MDHEN; CDR2 reads SYDVKM. This CDR3 is 17 amino acids long. Unmatched junction bases numbered 12, after V lost 5 bases and J lost 3 bases. Study observations and caveats: Under F measure analysis, samples from one preparation batch co-clustered strongly. Higher frequency in patients than in controls was seen for about five TRBV segments, with TRBV5-6, TRBV5-1 and TRBV20-1 among them.

This sequence was found in a girl between 5 and 17 years old with multiple sclerosis. Source material: blood. The chain joins TRBV28 to TRBJ2-7; 11 nucleotides align to TRBD1. CDR3 amino acids: CASSPLTGQGVVYEQYF. The DNA of the CDR3 is TGTGCCAGCAGTCCCCTGACGGGACAGGGGGTTGTCTACGAGCAGTACTTC.